Shown below are 27 T cell receptor beta chains from a single sample sequenced in a study of blood T cell repertoires in COVID-19. Only in-frame clones appear in the TCRdb table, and some are missing; sequencing was by immunoSEQ multiplex PCR. There are 25,000 to 35,000 clones in the sample; nearly 90% occur only once, and about 48% lies in the top ten. The sample was peripheral blood. Every receptor here comes from a human donor with acute or convalescent COVID-19. The donor label of this sample is uncertain.

The rearrangement joins TRBV4-3 to TRBJ2-1; a possible D gene is TRBD2 (5 bases). The CDR3 loop spans 16 amino acids. Between the trimmed V and J ends, which lost 1 base and 0 bases, there was a span of 10 bases. Per the germline V gene, CDR1 is LGHNA and CDR2 is YSLEER. DNA for the CDR3: TGCGCCAGCAGCCAAGGAATGGGGAGCTCCTACAATGAGCAGTTCTTC. Protein: CASSQGMGSSYNEQFF.

This clone has just one count. The V and J genes are TRBV7-3 and TRBJ2-3; a possible D gene is TRBD1 (6 bases). V lost 6 bases and J lost 6, with 16 bases in between. The germline V gene has CDR1 SGHTA and CDR2 FQGTGA. The CDR3 length is 14 residues. In DNA, the CDR3 is TGTGCCAGCAGTTTCAGCACCAGGGGTGATACGCAGTATTTT. This translates into CASSFSTRGDTQYF.

The V call is TRBV29-1, the J call TRBJ1-1; D is perhaps TRBD1 (6 bases). This CDR3 comprises 11 residues. V lost 3 bases, J lost 9 bases, and 11 bases lay in between. From germline, CDR1 is SQVTM and CDR2 ANQGSEA. CDR3: CSVDRDTKAFF. In DNA, the CDR3 is TGCAGCGTTGATCGGGACACCAAAGCTTTCTTT. The full variable domain, in which reference TRBV29-1 and TRBJ1-1 provide the parts outside the CDR3, is SAVISQKPSRDICQRGTSLTIQCQVDSQVTMMFWYRQQPGQSLTLIATANQGSEATYESGFVIDKFPISRPNLTFSTLTVSNMSPEDSSIYLCSVDRDTKAFFGQGTRLTVV.

The gene calls are TRBV24-1 and TRBJ2-1; 9 nucleotides agree with TRBD2. J was trimmed by 8 bases and V by 5 bases; bases with no gene match: 6. The CDR3 has 14 amino acids. The germline gives CDR1 KGHDR, CDR2 SFDVKD. CDR3 nucleotide sequence: TGTGCCACCAGTGGGTTTAGCGGGAGAGATGAGCAGTTCTTC. Protein: CATSGFSGRDEQFF.

The chain combines TRBV28 with TRBJ2-1, with 9 bases matching TRBD1. Germline V lookup: CDR1 MDHEN, CDR2 SYDVKM. The ends lost 7 bases at V and 6 bases at J; junction bases unmatched: 10. The CDR3 extends over 15 amino acids. In DNA, the CDR3 is TGTGCCAGCACGAAACCGGGACAGGGTTTCAATGAGCAGTTCTTC. Translated: CASTKPGQGFNEQFF.

This clone was picked up one time. The chain has TRBV19 and TRBJ1-3; 7 positions agree with TRBD1. The V gene end was trimmed by 6 bases and the J gene end by 2 bases; junction bases not matched to a gene: 4. Germline V gene data show CDR1 as LNHDA and CDR2 as SQIVND (reference sequence). The CDR3 loop spans 14 amino acids. This chain's CDR3 is CASRRQGAGNTIYF. The CDR3 coding sequence is TGTGCCAGTAGGAGACAGGGAGCTGGAAACACCATATATTTT.

CDR3 DNA: TGTGCCAGCAGCCATTCCCGGCCAGGGCCAACACGTAATTCACCCCTCCACTTT. The encoded protein is CASSHSRPGPTRNSPLHF. V is TRBV3-1 (or the pseudogene TRBV3-2) and J is TRBJ1-6; D might be TRBD1 (5 bases). V was cut by 3 bases and J by 6 bases, with 21 bases left in between. The CDR3 runs 18 residues. CDR1 and CDR2 from the germline V gene are LGHDT and YNNKEL (reference sequence).

This clone has a single count. The chain is built from TRBV7-8 and TRBJ1-5; D perhaps matches TRBD1 (6 bases). The CDR3 consists of 16 residues. Per the germline V gene, CDR1 is SGHVS and CDR2 is FQNEAQ. V was cut by 1 base and J by 2 bases, with 12 bases left in between. The CDR3 sequence: CASSLVLGAGNQPQHF. The CDR3 DNA is TGTGCCAGCAGCTTAGTTCTGGGGGCAGGCAATCAGCCCCAGCATTTT.

V gene TRBV28 combines with J gene TRBJ1-5, with TRBD1 as a possible D gene (5 bases). Germline-derived CDR1 and CDR2 are MDHEN and SYDVKM. This CDR3 is built from 12 residues. The V and J ends lost 10 bases and 3 bases respectively, with 10 bases between them. The CDR3 nucleotides are TGTGCCACGGGGGTCAACAATCAGCCCCAGCATTTT. Its protein is CATGVNNQPQHF.

V and J are TRBV7-9 and TRBJ1-1, with 7 positions matching TRBD1. The germline V gene encodes CDR1 SEHNR and CDR2 FQNEAQ (reference sequence). The CDR3 contains 17 residues. V was pared by 5 bases and J by 6 bases, with 18 bases of the junction left unmatched. The CDR3 DNA sequence: TGTGCCAGCAGCGATGGGGGACTCCTGCAGACAGGGCCTGAAGCTTTCTTT. Its protein is CASSDGGLLQTGPEAFF.

The V gene is TRBV20-1, the J gene TRBJ2-7; weak D call: TRBD1 (5 bases). V dropped 3 bases and J dropped 5 bases, with 17 bases sitting between them. Germline V gene sequence: CDR1 DFQATT, CDR2 SNEGSKA (reference sequence). The CDR3 loop spans 14 amino acids. For the CDR3, the DNA is TGCAGTGCTAGTTACGGCAGGGTGGTAGACGAGCAGTACTTC. Translation gives CSASYGRVVDEQYF.

Comment on this clone: Given the absence of the conserved phenylalanine or tryptophan at the CDR3 end, a read error is likely. Because the CDR3's place on the DNA is in doubt, the DNA is left out and the CDR3 is given as listed by TCRdb. The rearrangement uses TRBV5-6 and TRBJ1-2; TRBD1 was called by the table and not checked on the DNA. Germline V gene lookup returns CDR1 SGHDT and CDR2 YYEEEE. The CDR3 length equals 12 residues, ends included. The CDR3 protein is CASSLGQGIYQV.

This clone was seen a handful of times. The genes are TRBV7-2 and TRBJ2-7, with 11 nucleotides matching TRBD1. CDR1 and CDR2 from the germline V gene are SGHTA and FQGNSA. The J segment lost 5 bases and the V segment lost 4 bases, leaving 4 bases of the junction unmatched. The CDR3 has 14 amino acids. CDR3 loop: CASSSDRGRHEQYF. The CDR3 bases are TGTGCCAGCAGCTCGGACAGGGGGCGCCACGAGCAGTACTTC. The full variable domain, completed using reference TRBV7-2 and TRBJ2-7, is GAGVSQSPSNKVTEKGKDVELRCDPISGHTALYWYRQSLGQGLEFLIYFQGNSAPDKSGLPSDRFSAERTGGSVSTLTIQRTQQEDSAVYLCASSSDRGRHEQYFGPGTRLTVT.

The rearrangement uses TRBV9 and TRBJ2-3, with D perhaps matching TRBD2 (6 bases). Trimming pared 0 bases from V and 3 bases from J, leaving 11 bases between. Per germline, CDR1 SGDLS and CDR2 YYNGEE. The CDR3 runs to 15 residues. This CDR3 reads CASSVAGARTDTQYF. In DNA form, the CDR3 reads TGTGCCAGCAGCGTAGCGGGAGCGAGAACAGATACGCAGTATTTT.

This chain joins TRBV6-6 and TRBJ1-1, with TRBD1 as a possible D gene (6 bases). CDR3 length: 15 residues. Germline V gene lookup returns CDR1 MNHNY and CDR2 SVGAGI (reference sequence). Between the trimmed V and J ends, which lost 6 bases and 0 bases, there was a span of 14 bases. DNA for the CDR3: TGTGCCAGCAGACAGGACAGACCAGTGAACACTGAAGCTTTCTTT. This gives the protein CASRQDRPVNTEAFF.

The J gene is TRBJ2-1, the V gene TRBV3-1 (or the pseudogene TRBV3-2); D remains ambiguous. Germline CDR1 and CDR2: LGHDT and YNNKEL (reference sequence). V lost 3 bases and J 4 bases, leaving 10 bases between the germline ends. This CDR3 is 14 amino acids long. The CDR3 protein is CASSHRGLYNEQFF. The CDR3 region has the DNA TGTGCCAGCAGCCATAGAGGATTATACAATGAGCAGTTCTTC.

This clone was counted once. In DNA, the CDR3 is TGTGCCGTCCAGGGGACGGCAACCTACGAGCAGTACGTC. It translates to CAVQGTATYEQYV. V and J are TRBV6-5 and TRBJ2-7; possibly TRBD1 for D (6 bases). Looked up from germline, CDR1 is MNHEY and CDR2 is SVGAGI. There are 13 residues in the CDR3. Between the trimmed V and J ends, which lost 11 bases and 2 bases, there was a span of 16 bases.

The V call is TRBV27, the J call TRBJ2-7, with a possible D match to TRBD1 (6 bases). V was pared by 2 bases and J by 2 bases, with 10 bases between. The CDR3 is 14 amino acids. In germline, CDR1 is MNHEY, CDR2 SMNVEV (reference sequence). The CDR3 DNA sequence: TGTGCCAGCAGTTTAAAGGGGGAACCCTACGAGCAGTACTTC. Translation: CASSLKGEPYEQYF.

This chain joins TRBV12-2 and TRBJ1-2; no DNA check was done on the table's D call, TRBD1. TRBV12-2 is a pseudogene locus. The CDR3 covers 14 residues. CDR3 loop: CASRAKGVWNGYTF. CDR3 sequence (DNA): TGTGCAAGTCGCGCGAAGGGGGTCTGGAATGGCTACACCTTC.

The chain has TRBV6-5 and TRBJ1-2; the match to TRBD1 covers 9 bases. Trimming cost V 6 bases and J 7 bases; bases outside gene matches: 6. Looked up from germline, CDR1 is MNHEY and CDR2 is SVGAGI. This CDR3 region has 13 residues. The CDR3 loop reads CASSPQGARGYTF. In DNA form, the CDR3 reads TGTGCCAGCAGCCCACAGGGGGCGCGTGGCTACACCTTC.

The chain uses TRBV7-2 and TRBJ1-3; 8 bases agree with TRBD1. Germline V gene lookup returns CDR1 SGHTA and CDR2 FQGNSA. CDR3 length: 15 residues. V was pared by 5 bases and J by 4 bases, with 7 bases of the junction left unmatched. The CDR3 is CASSTRQGPGNTIYF. The CDR3 bases are TGTGCCAGCAGCACCAGACAGGGGCCAGGAAACACCATATATTTT.

The gene calls are TRBV3-1 (or the pseudogene TRBV3-2) and TRBJ1-1; possible D gene TRBD1, 6 bases. This CDR3 contains 14 residues. V was clipped by 4 bases and J by 8 bases, with 17 bases between them. Germline V CDR1 and CDR2: LGHDT, YNNKEL (reference sequence). The CDR3 protein is CASSRTVRSLEAFF. The DNA of the CDR3 is TGTGCCAGCAGCCGGACAGTAAGATCGCTAGAAGCTTTCTTT.

This chain joins TRBV7-3 and TRBJ2-7; 8 nucleotides agree with TRBD1. This CDR3 has 14 amino acids. The germline CDR1 and CDR2 sequences are SGHTA and FQGTGA. J gave up 6 bases and V 0 bases, and 4 bases lay outside the gene matches. CDR3: CASSLTGQVGEQYF. CDR3 bases: TGTGCCAGCAGCTTAACGGGACAGGTAGGCGAGCAGTACTTC.

V gene TRBV5-4 combines with J gene TRBJ1-2; unclear D gene. Germline values: CDR1 SGHNT, CDR2 YYREEE (reference sequence). There are 12 residues in the CDR3. The V end lost 0 bases, the J end lost 5 bases, and 5 bases lay between the germline ends. CDR3 sequence: CASSLDGYGYTF. CDR3 sequence (DNA): TGTGCCAGCAGCTTGGACGGGTATGGCTACACCTTC.

The chain carries TRBV18 and TRBJ2-7; 12 nucleotides align to TRBD1. V gave up 1 base and J gave up 2 bases; unmatched junction bases: 6. The CDR3 is made up of 17 amino acids. Germline CDR1 is KGHSH and CDR2 is LQKENI. In DNA form, the CDR3 reads TGTGCCAGCTCACCACAACCGGGACAGGGGGCGACCTACGAGCAGTACTTC. Amino acid sequence: CASSPQPGQGATYEQYF.

The gene calls are TRBV24-1 and TRBJ1-1; D is perhaps TRBD1 (5 bases). CDR3 length equals 16 residues. V dropped 7 bases and J dropped 2 bases, with 19 bases sitting between them. Looked up from germline, CDR1 is KGHDR and CDR2 is SFDVKD. The CDR3 region is CATRGGGVLGNTEAFF. The CDR3 nucleotides are TGTGCCACCAGGGGAGGAGGGGTTCTAGGAAACACTGAAGCTTTCTTT.

The chain employs TRBV21-1 and TRBJ1-2; the DNA was not compared with TRBD1, the D call given in the table. TRBV21-1 is a pseudogene locus. The CDR3 extends over 15 amino acids. Here the CDR3 reads CARRRGQGATDGYTF. The CDR3 DNA reads TGTGCCAGGCGACGGGGACAGGGGGCCACTGATGGCTACACCTTC.